Listed below are T cell receptor beta chains from one sample, sequenced in a study of T cell repertoires in cytomegalovirus infection. Each CDR3 protein gets one entry after TCRdb re-called the reads with MiXCR. Of tens of thousands of distinct CDR3 sequences listed, 15% to 20% are singletons. No antigen has been assigned to these receptors. The sequencing here drew on CD8+ T cells from cultured PBMCs, taken from culture after CMV antigen stimulation. These receptors were taken from a human donor in good health (CMV status not recorded). Some clones in this sample may be carry-over from other donors' samples. Each CDR3 is given with its conserved first and last residue. Each record gives: CDR3 DNA, CDR3 protein, D gene, V gene, clone size, J gene. D genes are given only for firm matches. Rows may omit the clone size; those that give it use once, few, many or a size class.

CDR3 DNA: TGCGCCAGCAGCCAAAGTGGGGGGGTCACTGAAGCTTTCTTT; CDR3 protein: CASSQSGGVTEAFF; D gene: -; V gene: TRBV4-3; clone size: -; J gene: TRBJ1-1
CDR3 DNA: TGTGCCAGCGGGAACATCGATAACTATGGCTACACCTTC; CDR3 protein: CASGNIDNYGYTF; D gene: -; V gene: TRBV7-9; clone size: few; J gene: TRBJ1-2
CDR3 DNA: TGTGCCAGCAGCTTAGGGAGGGGCAATCAGCCCCAGCATTTT; CDR3 protein: CASSLGRGNQPQHF; D gene: -; V gene: TRBV7-2; clone size: -; J gene: TRBJ1-5
CDR3 DNA: TGTGCCAGCAGCTTAGAAGGGAGGGCCTACGAGCAGTACTTC; CDR3 protein: CASSLEGRAYEQYF; D gene: TRBD2; V gene: TRBV7-2; clone size: -; J gene: TRBJ2-7
CDR3 DNA: TGTGCCAGCAGCTTTGGGGGGATCGGCACTGAAGCTTTCTTT; CDR3 protein: CASSFGGIGTEAFF; D gene: -; V gene: TRBV7-9; clone size: -; J gene: TRBJ1-1
CDR3 DNA: TGTGCCAGCAGCCTGGGGCCGGGACAGTTTAATCAGCCCCAGCATTTT; CDR3 protein: CASSLGPGQFNQPQHF; D gene: TRBD1; V gene: TRBV27; clone size: -; J gene: TRBJ1-5
CDR3 DNA: TGTGCCAGCAGTCCCGACCGCCTTGAAGCTTTCTTT; CDR3 protein: CASSPDRLEAFF; D gene: -; V gene: TRBV6-2/TRBV6-3; clone size: -; J gene: TRBJ1-1
CDR3 DNA: TGTGCCGGGGGGCGGAACACCGGGGAGCTGTTTTTT; CDR3 protein: CAGGRNTGELFF; D gene: -; V gene: TRBV12-3/TRBV12-4; clone size: -; J gene: TRBJ2-2
CDR3 DNA: TGTGCCAGCAGTTCTAGCGGACTTTACAATGAGCAGTTCTTC; CDR3 protein: CASSSSGLYNEQFF; D gene: TRBD2; V gene: TRBV12-3/TRBV12-4; clone size: few; J gene: TRBJ2-1
CDR3 DNA: TGTGCCAGCAGCTACCAAGGTGGCGGGGAGCTGTTTTTT; CDR3 protein: CASSYQGGGELFF; D gene: -; V gene: TRBV11-2; clone size: -; J gene: TRBJ2-2
CDR3 DNA: TGTGCCAGCAGCCCCCTAAATAATGCGGGTAATGAGCAGTTCTTC; CDR3 protein: CASSPLNNAGNEQFF; D gene: -; V gene: TRBV4-2; clone size: -; J gene: TRBJ2-1
CDR3 DNA: TGTGCCAGCAGTTTAGTCAAGGACACTGAAGCTTTCTTT; CDR3 protein: CASSLVKDTEAFF; D gene: -; V gene: TRBV12-3/TRBV12-4; clone size: few; J gene: TRBJ1-1
CDR3 DNA: TGTGCCAGCAGCTCCTGGGGTCAGGCTCAGGGCACCTTC; CDR3 protein: CASSSWGQAQGTF; D gene: -; V gene: TRBV5-5; clone size: few; J gene: TRBJ1-2
CDR3 DNA: TGCGCCAGCAGCCCCGGGAGGGACCGACTTTACAATGAGCAGTTCTTC; CDR3 protein: CASSPGRDRLYNEQFF; D gene: TRBD2; V gene: TRBV4-3; clone size: few; J gene: TRBJ2-1
CDR3 DNA: TGCGCCAGCAGCCCCACCCACGTAACAGGGCTTGGCGCTGAAGCTTTCTTT; CDR3 protein: CASSPTHVTGLGAEAFF; D gene: -; V gene: TRBV4-1; clone size: many; J gene: TRBJ1-1
CDR3 DNA: TGTGCCAGCAGTTTTTGGACAGGGAAGGTCCGCCTACAAGAGACCCAGTACTTC; CDR3 protein: CASSFWTGKVRLQETQYF; D gene: TRBD1; V gene: TRBV28; clone size: few; J gene: TRBJ2-5
CDR3 DNA: TGTGCCAGCAGCTCTCAGGGCCTGATCTATGGCTACACCTTC; CDR3 protein: CASSSQGLIYGYTF; D gene: -; V gene: TRBV7-1; clone size: -; J gene: TRBJ1-2
CDR3 DNA: TGTGCCAGCAGCCGCCTCTATGAGCAGTTCTTC; CDR3 protein: CASSRLYEQFF; D gene: -; V gene: TRBV14; clone size: -; J gene: TRBJ2-1
CDR3 DNA: TGTGCCAGCAGCTCTGCGGACTTCTCTGGGGCCAACGTCCTGACTTTC; CDR3 protein: CASSSADFSGANVLTF; D gene: -; V gene: TRBV7-9; clone size: many; J gene: TRBJ2-6
CDR3 DNA: TGCGCCAGCAGCCAAGATCGAACGGGGGTGGCAGATACGCAGTATTTT; CDR3 protein: CASSQDRTGVADTQYF; D gene: -; V gene: TRBV4-3; clone size: few; J gene: TRBJ2-3
CDR3 DNA: TGTGCCAGCCCCCTTACTAGCGGGGAGACCGGGGAGCTGTTTTTT; CDR3 protein: CASPLTSGETGELFF; D gene: TRBD2; V gene: TRBV6-1; clone size: many; J gene: TRBJ2-2
CDR3 DNA: TGTGCCAGCAGTTACTCGGCACAGGGGTCCAATGAGCAGTTCTTC; CDR3 protein: CASSYSAQGSNEQFF; D gene: TRBD1; V gene: TRBV6-2/TRBV6-3; clone size: few; J gene: TRBJ2-1
CDR3 DNA: TGTGCCAGCACCCAATTAGGGACAGTCAATCAGCCCCAGCATTTT; CDR3 protein: CASTQLGTVNQPQHF; D gene: TRBD1; V gene: TRBV7-8; clone size: few; J gene: TRBJ1-5
CDR3 DNA: TGTGCCAGCAGTCAACCGTGGGGGTCCGGTTCGAACACCGGGGAGCTGTTTTTT; CDR3 protein: CASSQPWGSGSNTGELFF; D gene: -; V gene: TRBV6-2/TRBV6-3; clone size: few; J gene: TRBJ2-2
CDR3 DNA: TGTGCCAGCAGTGTAAGGACAGGGGATTCAGCTTTCTTT; CDR3 protein: CASSVRTGDSAFF; D gene: TRBD1; V gene: TRBV6-5; clone size: few; J gene: TRBJ1-1
CDR3 DNA: TGTGCCACTACCGACAGTTACAATGAGCAGTTCTTC; CDR3 protein: CATTDSYNEQFF; D gene: -; V gene: TRBV6-2/TRBV6-3; clone size: few; J gene: TRBJ2-1
CDR3 DNA: TGTGCCAGCAGTTTAACAAGGGCAACCTACGAGCAGTACTTC; CDR3 protein: CASSLTRATYEQYF; D gene: -; V gene: TRBV27; clone size: few; J gene: TRBJ2-7
CDR3 DNA: TGCGCCAGCAGTGCCGGGACTCCCTTCACAGATACGCAGTATTTT; CDR3 protein: CASSAGTPFTDTQYF; D gene: -; V gene: TRBV10-2; clone size: -; J gene: TRBJ2-3
CDR3 DNA: TGTGCCAGCAGCCCCCCGGGCGTACCCACAGATACGCAGTATTTT; CDR3 protein: CASSPPGVPTDTQYF; D gene: -; V gene: TRBV7-2; clone size: many; J gene: TRBJ2-3
CDR3 DNA: TGTGCCAGCAGCTTAGAGGGGCCAGGCTCCCTCGAGCAGTACTTC; CDR3 protein: CASSLEGPGSLEQYF; D gene: -; V gene: TRBV7-8; clone size: few; J gene: TRBJ2-7
CDR3 DNA: TGTGCCAGCAGCCCAGGTCTGGGGGGGAGCACAGATACGCAGTATTTT; CDR3 protein: CASSPGLGGSTDTQYF; D gene: TRBD2; V gene: TRBV7-6; clone size: -; J gene: TRBJ2-3
CDR3 DNA: TGTGCCAGCAGCCTTTTTGTGGACGAGCAGTACTTC; CDR3 protein: CASSLFVDEQYF; D gene: -; V gene: TRBV12-3/TRBV12-4; clone size: -; J gene: TRBJ2-7
CDR3 DNA: TGTGCCAGCAGTTTACGACTCAGGTACAATGAGCAGTTCTTC; CDR3 protein: CASSLRLRYNEQFF; D gene: -; V gene: TRBV27; clone size: -; J gene: TRBJ2-1
CDR3 DNA: TGTGCCAGCAGCTTAGATAGTAATGACAAGGCTAACTATGGCTACACCTTC; CDR3 protein: CASSLDSNDKANYGYTF; D gene: -; V gene: TRBV7-4; clone size: -; J gene: TRBJ1-2
CDR3 DNA: TGTGCCAGCAGTGAAGTCAGCGGGGCCTACGAGCAGTACTTC; CDR3 protein: CASSEVSGAYEQYF; D gene: TRBD2; V gene: TRBV6-1; clone size: -; J gene: TRBJ2-7
CDR3 DNA: TGTGCCAGCAGCTTAGAACTAGCGGGCCTAGCACGGCCAGATACGCAGTATTTT; CDR3 protein: CASSLELAGLARPDTQYF; D gene: TRBD2; V gene: TRBV7-9; clone size: few; J gene: TRBJ2-3
CDR3 DNA: TGTGCCAGCAGTTACGACCTTGGGAGACGAGAGACCTACGAGCAGTACTTC; CDR3 protein: CASSYDLGRRETYEQYF; D gene: -; V gene: TRBV6-2/TRBV6-3; clone size: once; J gene: TRBJ2-7
CDR3 DNA: TGTGCCAGCAGCGGACGTCAGGGTCCGGTCTACGAGCAGTACTTC; CDR3 protein: CASSGRQGPVYEQYF; D gene: -; V gene: TRBV7-6; clone size: -; J gene: TRBJ2-7
CDR3 DNA: TGTGCCAGCAGCATTGACGAATACAATGAGCAGTTCTTC; CDR3 protein: CASSIDEYNEQFF; D gene: -; V gene: TRBV12-3/TRBV12-4; clone size: -; J gene: TRBJ2-1
CDR3 DNA: TGCAGTGCTGCGCGGGGACAATACAATGAGCAGTTCTTC; CDR3 protein: CSAARGQYNEQFF; D gene: -; V gene: TRBV20-1; clone size: few; J gene: TRBJ2-1
CDR3 DNA: TGTGCCAGCAGCTTCGGACTAGCGGGGGGTATCTTC; CDR3 protein: CASSFGLAGGIF; D gene: TRBD2; V gene: TRBV7-8; clone size: many; J gene: TRBJ2-1
CDR3 DNA: TGTGCCAGCAGCTCTTCTAGGATTTACGAGCAGTACTTC; CDR3 protein: CASSSSRIYEQYF; D gene: -; V gene: TRBV7-8; clone size: few; J gene: TRBJ2-7
CDR3 DNA: TGTGCCAGCGGTGGCGTATCCTACGAGCAGTACTTC; CDR3 protein: CASGGVSYEQYF; D gene: -; V gene: TRBV27; clone size: -; J gene: TRBJ2-7
CDR3 DNA: TGTGCCAGCAGGCCCGGGGGGATTGAAGCTTTCTTT; CDR3 protein: CASRPGGIEAFF; D gene: -; V gene: TRBV6-2/TRBV6-3; clone size: -; J gene: TRBJ1-1